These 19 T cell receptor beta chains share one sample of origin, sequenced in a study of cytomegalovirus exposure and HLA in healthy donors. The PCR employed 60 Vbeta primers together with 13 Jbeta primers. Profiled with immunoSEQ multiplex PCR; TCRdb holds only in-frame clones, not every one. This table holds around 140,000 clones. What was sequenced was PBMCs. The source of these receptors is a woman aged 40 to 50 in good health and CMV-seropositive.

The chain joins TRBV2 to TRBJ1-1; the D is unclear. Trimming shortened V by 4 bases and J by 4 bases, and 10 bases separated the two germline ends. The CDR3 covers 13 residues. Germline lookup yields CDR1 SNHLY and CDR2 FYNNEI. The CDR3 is CASSVQTITEAFF. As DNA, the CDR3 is TGTGCCAGCAGTGTACAGACCATCACTGAAGCTTTCTTT.

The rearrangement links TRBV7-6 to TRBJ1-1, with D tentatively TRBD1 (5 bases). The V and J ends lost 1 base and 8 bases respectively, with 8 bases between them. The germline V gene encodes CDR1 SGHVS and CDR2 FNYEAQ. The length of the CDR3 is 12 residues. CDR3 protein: CASSLEGREAFF. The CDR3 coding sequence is TGTGCCAGCAGCTTAGAGGGGAGGGAAGCTTTCTTT. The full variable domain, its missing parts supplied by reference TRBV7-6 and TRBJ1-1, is GAGVSQSPRYKVTKRGQDVALRCDPISGHVSLYWYRQALGQGPEFLTYFNYEAQQDKSGLPNDRFSAERPEGSISTLTIQRTEQRDSAMYRCASSLEGREAFFGQGTRLTVV.

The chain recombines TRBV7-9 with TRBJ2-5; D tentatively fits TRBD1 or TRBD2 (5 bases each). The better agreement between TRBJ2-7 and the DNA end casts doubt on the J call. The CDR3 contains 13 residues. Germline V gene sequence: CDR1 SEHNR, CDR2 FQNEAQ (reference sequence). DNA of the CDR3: TGTGCCAGCACAGGGACGGCGGACTACGAGCAGTACTTC. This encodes CASTGTADYEQYF.

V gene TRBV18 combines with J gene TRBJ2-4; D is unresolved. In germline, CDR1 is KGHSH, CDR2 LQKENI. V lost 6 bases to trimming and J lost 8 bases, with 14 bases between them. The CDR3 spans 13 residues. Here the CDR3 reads CASSRATVDIQYF. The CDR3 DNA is TGTGCCAGCTCCCGTGCTACAGTGGACATTCAGTACTTC.

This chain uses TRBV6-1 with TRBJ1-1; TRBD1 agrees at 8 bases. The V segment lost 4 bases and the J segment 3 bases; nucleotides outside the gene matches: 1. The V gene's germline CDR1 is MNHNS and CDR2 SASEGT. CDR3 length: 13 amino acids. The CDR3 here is CASSGQGYTEAFF. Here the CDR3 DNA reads TGTGCCAGCAGTGGACAGGGGTACACTGAAGCTTTCTTT.

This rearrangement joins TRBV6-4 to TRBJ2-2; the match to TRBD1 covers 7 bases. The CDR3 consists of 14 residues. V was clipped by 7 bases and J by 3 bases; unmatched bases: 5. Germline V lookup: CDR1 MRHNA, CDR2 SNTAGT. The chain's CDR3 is CASKQGVDTGELFF. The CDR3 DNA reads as TGTGCCAGCAAGCAGGGGGTAGACACCGGGGAGCTGTTTTTT.

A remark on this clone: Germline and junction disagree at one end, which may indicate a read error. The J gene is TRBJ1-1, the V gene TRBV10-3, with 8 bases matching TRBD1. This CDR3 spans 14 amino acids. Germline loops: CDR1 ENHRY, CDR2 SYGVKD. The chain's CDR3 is CAISLRDRNTGAFF. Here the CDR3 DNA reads TGTGCCATCTCGTTGCGGGACAGGAACACTGGAGCTTTCTTT.

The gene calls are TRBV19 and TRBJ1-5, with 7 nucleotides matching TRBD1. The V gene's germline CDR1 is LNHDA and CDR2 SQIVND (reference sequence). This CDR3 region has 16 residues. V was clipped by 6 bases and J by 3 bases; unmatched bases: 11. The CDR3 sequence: CASSISTGQTNQPQHF. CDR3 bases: TGTGCCAGTAGCATCTCGACGGGACAGACCAATCAGCCCCAGCATTTT.

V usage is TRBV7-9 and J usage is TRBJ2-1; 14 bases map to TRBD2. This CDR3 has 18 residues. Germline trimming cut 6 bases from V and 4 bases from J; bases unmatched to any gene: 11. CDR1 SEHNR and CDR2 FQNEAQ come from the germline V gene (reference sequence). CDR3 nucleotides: TGTGCCAGCAGGGGACCGGGACTAGCGGGAGAGAGGTACAATGAGCAGTTCTTC. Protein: CASRGPGLAGERYNEQFF.

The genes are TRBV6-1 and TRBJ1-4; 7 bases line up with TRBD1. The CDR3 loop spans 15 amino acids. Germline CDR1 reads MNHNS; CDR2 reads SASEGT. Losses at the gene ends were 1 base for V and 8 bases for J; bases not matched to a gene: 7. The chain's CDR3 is CASSEDVTGQEKLFF. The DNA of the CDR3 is TGTGCCAGCAGTGAAGACGTGACAGGGCAAGAAAAACTGTTTTTT.

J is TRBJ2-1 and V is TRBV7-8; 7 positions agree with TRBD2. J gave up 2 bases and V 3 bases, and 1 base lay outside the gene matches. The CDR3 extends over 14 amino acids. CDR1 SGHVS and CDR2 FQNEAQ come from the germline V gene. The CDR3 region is CASSFAGAYNEQFF. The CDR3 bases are TGTGCCAGCAGCTTTGCGGGAGCCTACAATGAGCAGTTCTTC.

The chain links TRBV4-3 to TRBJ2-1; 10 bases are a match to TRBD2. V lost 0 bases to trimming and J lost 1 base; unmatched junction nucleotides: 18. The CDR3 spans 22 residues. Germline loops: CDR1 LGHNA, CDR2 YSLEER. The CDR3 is CASSQDFSGRPIILPSYNEQFF. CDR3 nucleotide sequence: TGCGCCAGCAGCCAAGACTTTAGCGGGAGGCCTATTATACTACCGTCCTACAATGAGCAGTTCTTC.

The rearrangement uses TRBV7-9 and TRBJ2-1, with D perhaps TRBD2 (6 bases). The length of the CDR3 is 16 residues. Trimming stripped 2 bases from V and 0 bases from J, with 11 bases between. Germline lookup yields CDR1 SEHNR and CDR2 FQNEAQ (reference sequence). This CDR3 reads CASSLLAGSSYNEQFF. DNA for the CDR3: TGTGCCAGCAGCTTATTGGCGGGAAGCTCCTACAATGAGCAGTTCTTC.

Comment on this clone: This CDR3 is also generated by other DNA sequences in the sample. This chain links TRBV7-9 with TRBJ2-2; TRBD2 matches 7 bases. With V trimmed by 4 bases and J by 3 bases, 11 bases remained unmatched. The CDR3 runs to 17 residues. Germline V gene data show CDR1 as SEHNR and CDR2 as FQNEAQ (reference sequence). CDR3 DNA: TGTGCCAGCAGCTCTCTTTCCAGCGGGGTTTACACCGGGGAGCTGTTTTTT. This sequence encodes CASSSLSSGVYTGELFF.

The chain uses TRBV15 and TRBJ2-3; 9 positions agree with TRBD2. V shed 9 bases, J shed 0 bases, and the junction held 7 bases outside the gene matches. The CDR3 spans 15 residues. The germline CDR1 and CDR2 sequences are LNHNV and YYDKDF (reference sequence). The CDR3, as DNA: TGTGCCACTAGTAGCGGGGGCAGTAGCACAGATACGCAGTATTTT. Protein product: CATSSGGSSTDTQYF.

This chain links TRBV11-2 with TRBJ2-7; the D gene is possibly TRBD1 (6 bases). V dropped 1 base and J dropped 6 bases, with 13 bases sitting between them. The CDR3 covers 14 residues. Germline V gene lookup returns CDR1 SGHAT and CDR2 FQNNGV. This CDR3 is CASSLAGALGEQYF. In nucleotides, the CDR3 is TGTGCCAGCAGCTTAGCAGGGGCGCTCGGCGAGCAGTACTTC.

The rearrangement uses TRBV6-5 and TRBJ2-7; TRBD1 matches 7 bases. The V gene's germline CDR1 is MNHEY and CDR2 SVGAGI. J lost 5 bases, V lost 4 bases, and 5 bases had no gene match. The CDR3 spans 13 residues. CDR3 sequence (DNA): TGTGCCAGCAGTTCAACAGGGGCTAACGAGCAGTACTTC. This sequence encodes CASSSTGANEQYF.

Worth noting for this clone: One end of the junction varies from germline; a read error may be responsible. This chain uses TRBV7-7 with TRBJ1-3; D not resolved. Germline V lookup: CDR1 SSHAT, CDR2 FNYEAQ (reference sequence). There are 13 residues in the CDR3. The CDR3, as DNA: TGTGCTAGCAGCTTAGACATCGGAAACACCATATATTTT. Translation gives CASSLDIGNTIYF. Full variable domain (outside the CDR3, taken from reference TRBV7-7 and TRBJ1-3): GAGVSQSPRYKVTKRGQDVTLRCDPISSHATLYWYQQALGQGPEFLTYFNYEAQPDKSGLPSDRFSAERPEGSISTLTIQRTEQRDSAMYRCASSLDIGNTIYFGEGSWLTVV.

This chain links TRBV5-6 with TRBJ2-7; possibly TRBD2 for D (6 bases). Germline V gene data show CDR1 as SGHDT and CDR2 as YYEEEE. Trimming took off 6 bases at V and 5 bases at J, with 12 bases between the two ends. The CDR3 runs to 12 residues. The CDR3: CASIRSGDEQYF. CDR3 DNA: TGTGCCAGCATCCGGTCGGGGGACGAGCAGTACTTC.